Presented here are 32 T cell receptor beta chains from one specimen sequenced in a study of blood T cell repertoires in COVID-19. The data were produced by immunoSEQ multiplex PCR, yet TCRdb's version contains in-frame clones alone and is incomplete. The sample includes 300,000 to 400,000 clones, about 91% of them seen just once. Input material: peripheral blood. These receptors originate from a woman in her 30s with COVID-19, enrolled during active disease.

This clone was seen a handful of times. This chain uses TRBV3-1 (or the pseudogene TRBV3-2) with TRBJ2-2, with TRBD1 as a possible D gene (5 bases). In germline, CDR1 is LGHDT, CDR2 YNNKEL (reference sequence). The CDR3 covers 17 residues. The V end was cut by 0 bases, the J end by 4 bases, with 15 bases between. In DNA form, the CDR3 reads TGTGCCAGCAGCCAAGATCAAGGGGTACGCGGCACCGGGGAGCTGTTTTTT. It encodes CASSQDQGVRGTGELFF.

This sequence joins TRBV7-9 and TRBJ1-6, with 9 bases aligning to TRBD1. CDR1 and CDR2 (germline): SEHNR, FQNEAQ (reference sequence). CDR3 length: 16 residues. The V segment lost 4 bases and the J segment 5 bases; nucleotides outside the gene matches: 6. The CDR3 reads CASSSGQGSDNSPLHF. The CDR3, as DNA: TGTGCCAGCAGCTCCGGACAGGGGAGTGATAATTCACCCCTCCACTTT.

This clone came up once. The chain is built from TRBV2 and TRBJ1-4; no definite D call. Germline values: CDR1 SNHLY, CDR2 FYNNEI. The CDR3 is made up of 15 amino acids. The ends were cut back, 6 bases at V and 0 bases at J, with 11 bases in the middle. This CDR3 is CASSPSVTTNEKLFF. The CDR3 DNA is TGTGCCAGCAGCCCCTCAGTCACAACTAATGAAAAACTGTTTTTT.

The chain joins TRBV5-5 to TRBJ2-2; no clear D. The CDR3 has 14 amino acids. The germline V and J ends were trimmed by 2 bases and 5 bases, with 10 bases remaining between them. Germline-derived CDR1 and CDR2 are SGHKS and YYEKEE (reference sequence). The CDR3, as DNA: TGTGCCAGCAGCTTTGGCCACATGACCGGGGAGCTGTTTTTT. It specifies CASSFGHMTGELFF.

CDR3 region: CASSQDRAGVNEKLFF. The DNA for the CDR3 is TGCGCCAGCAGCCAAGATCGGGCGGGAGTTAATGAAAAACTGTTTTTT. V is TRBV4-3 and J is TRBJ1-4; D uncertain. The germline V and J ends were trimmed by 0 bases and 4 bases, with 12 bases remaining between them. This CDR3 region has 16 residues. Per the germline V gene, CDR1 is LGHNA and CDR2 is YSLEER.

This clone was observed once. V usage is TRBV6-5 and J usage is TRBJ1-6; 8 nucleotides match TRBD1. Germline trimming cut 8 bases from V and 8 bases from J; bases unmatched to any gene: 2. The CDR3 has 12 residues. CDR1 MNHEY and CDR2 SVGAGI come from the germline V gene. CDR3 sequence: CASGQGDSPLHF. The CDR3 DNA is TGTGCCAGCGGACAGGGCGATTCACCCCTCCACTTT.

The chain uses TRBV7-9 and TRBJ2-7; TRBD1 matches at 8 bases. Germline trimming cut 1 base from V and 5 bases from J; bases unmatched to any gene: 7. The CDR3 runs to 15 residues. CDR1 is SEHNR, CDR2 FQNEAQ, per germline (reference sequence). CDR3: CASSLEGQGADEQYF. In nucleotides, the CDR3 is TGTGCCAGCAGCTTAGAGGGGCAGGGGGCCGACGAGCAGTACTTC.

The chain recombines TRBV11-2 with TRBJ1-6; perhaps TRBD1 as D (6 bases). Germline lookup yields CDR1 SGHAT and CDR2 FQNNGV. The CDR3 runs to 16 residues. Trimming pared 0 bases from V and 10 bases from J, leaving 16 bases between. For the CDR3, the DNA is TGTGCCAGCAGCTTAGATACAGGGCCTTTCGTGTCACCCCTCCACTTT. Its translation: CASSLDTGPFVSPLHF.

The gene calls are TRBV27 and TRBJ2-3; 7 nucleotides agree with TRBD1. Germline values: CDR1 MNHEY, CDR2 SMNVEV (reference sequence). V shed 4 bases, J shed 2 bases, and the junction held 6 bases outside the gene matches. The CDR3 length is 15 residues. CDR3 region: CASSSRQGITDTQYF. The DNA of the CDR3 is TGTGCCAGCAGTTCTAGACAGGGAATCACAGATACGCAGTATTTT.

This CDR3 is CASNDRSNSPLHF. CDR3 nucleotide sequence: TGTGCCAGTAACGACAGATCTAATTCACCCCTCCACTTT. This chain uses TRBV19 with TRBJ1-6, with a possible D match to TRBD1 (5 bases). CDR3 length equals 13 residues. Germline V gives CDR1 LNHDA, CDR2 SQIVND (reference sequence). V was pared by 7 bases and J by 6 bases, with 10 bases between.

This clone was detected only once. The rearrangement links TRBV10-3 to TRBJ2-6; a possible D gene is TRBD2 (7 bases). Germline V gene lookup returns CDR1 ENHRY and CDR2 SYGVKD. V was pared by 4 bases and J by 0 bases, with 16 bases between. The CDR3 extends over 18 amino acids. The CDR3 loop reads CAISGAGAIPSGANVLTF. The CDR3 nucleotides read TGTGCCATCAGTGGGGCGGGGGCAATCCCCTCTGGGGCCAACGTCCTGACTTTC.

The chain uses TRBV6-2 or TRBV6-3 and TRBJ2-7; 9 nucleotides agree with TRBD1. Germline V gene data show CDR1 as MNHEY and CDR2 as SVGEGT. J gave up 1 base and V 6 bases, and 7 bases lay outside the gene matches. This CDR3 has 15 amino acids. The CDR3 loop reads CASSPGQGRSYEQYV. In nucleotides, the CDR3 is TGTGCCAGCAGCCCCGGACAGGGGAGGTCCTACGAGCAGTACGTC.

The chain combines TRBV19 with TRBJ2-1; tentatively, D is TRBD2 (5 bases). CDR1 is LNHDA and CDR2 is SQIVND in the germline V gene (reference sequence). CDR3 length equals 12 residues. V lost 3 bases and J lost 6, with 6 bases in between. The CDR3 bases are TGTGCCAGTAGTATTACTAGCAATGAGCAGTTCTTC. Residues: CASSITSNEQFF.

The J gene is TRBJ2-3, the V gene TRBV2; D remains unclear. V gave up 1 base and J gave up 3 bases, with 8 bases separating them. Germline assignment: CDR1 SNHLY and CDR2 FYNNEI. This CDR3 is 14 amino acids long. This chain's CDR3 is CASSEGYSTDTQYF. Written as DNA, the CDR3 is TGTGCCAGCAGTGAAGGTTACTCTACAGATACGCAGTATTTT.

The V gene is TRBV7-2, the J gene TRBJ2-6; 10 bases fit TRBD1. With 4 bases clipped from V and 1 base from J, the junction kept 7 bases outside the gene matches. Germline values: CDR1 SGHTA, CDR2 FQGNSA. This CDR3 is 18 amino acids long. The CDR3 sequence: CASSSPGTGESGANVLTF. CDR3 DNA sequence: TGTGCCAGCAGCTCACCCGGGACAGGGGAATCTGGGGCCAACGTCCTGACTTTC. The whole variable domain, remainder taken from reference TRBV7-2 and TRBJ2-6, is GAGVSQSPSNKVTEKGKDVELRCDPISGHTALYWYRQSLGQGLEFLIYFQGNSAPDKSGLPSDRFSAERTGGSVSTLTIQRTQQEDSAVYLCASSSPGTGESGANVLTFGAGSRLTVL.

The chain joins TRBV7-9 to TRBJ2-1; 9 nucleotides agree with TRBD1. The germline V gene has CDR1 SEHNR and CDR2 FQNEAQ (reference sequence). The CDR3 consists of 14 residues. V lost 1 base to trimming and J lost 7 bases; unmatched junction nucleotides: 2. CDR3 amino acids: CASSLGQGGNEQFF. The CDR3 DNA reads TGTGCCAGCAGCTTAGGACAGGGGGGGAATGAGCAGTTCTTC.

The V and J genes are TRBV5-1 and TRBJ1-1; no definite D call. The CDR3 has 14 amino acids. Germline V CDR1 and CDR2: SGHRS, YFSETQ. V shed 1 base and J shed 1 base, with 8 bases lying between them. CDR3 region: CASSLLSTNTEAFF. CDR3 bases: TGCGCCAGCAGCTTGCTATCTACGAACACTGAAGCTTTCTTT.

The rearrangement links TRBV4-1 to TRBJ1-2; TRBD1 is a possible D gene (5 bases). Germline values: CDR1 MGHRA, CDR2 YSYEKL. V lost 2 bases to trimming and J lost 0 bases, with 10 bases between them. The CDR3 runs 15 residues. The CDR3 loop reads CASSQLSRANYGYTF. In nucleotides, the CDR3 is TGCGCCAGCAGCCAATTATCCAGGGCTAACTATGGCTACACCTTC.

The chain recombines TRBV6-5 with TRBJ1-3; D perhaps matches TRBD1 (5 bases). Germline CDR1 reads MNHEY; CDR2 reads SVGAGI. This CDR3 has 14 amino acids. Deletions cut 5 bases from V and 0 bases from J, with 8 bases between. The CDR3: CASSIQVSGNTIYF. CDR3 bases: TGTGCCAGCAGTATACAGGTCTCTGGAAACACCATATATTTT.

The chain carries TRBV24-1 and TRBJ2-5; TRBD1 matches 10 bases. Germline V lookup: CDR1 KGHDR, CDR2 SFDVKD. The CDR3 runs to 16 residues. Trimming at V came to 3 bases and at J to 5 bases, leaving 8 bases not matched to a gene. CDR3: CATSDPGQGRMETQYF. The CDR3, as DNA: TGTGCCACCAGTGATCCGGGACAGGGGAGGATGGAGACCCAGTACTTC.

The chain recombines TRBV7-9 with TRBJ2-5, with 16 bases matching TRBD2. V shed 5 bases and J 5 bases; nucleotides not matched to a gene: 5. This CDR3 has 16 residues. The germline CDR1 and CDR2 sequences are SEHNR and FQNEAQ (reference sequence). DNA for the CDR3: TGTGCCAGCAGCCCGGGGACTAGCGGGGGGGCCGAGACCCAGTACTTC. The encoded protein is CASSPGTSGGAETQYF. Drawing the rest from reference TRBV7-9 and TRBJ2-5, the complete variable domain is DTGVSQNPRHKITKRGQNVTFRCDPISEHNRLYWYRQTLGQGPEFLTYFQNEAQLEKSRLLSDRFSAERPKGSFSTLEIQRTEQGDSAMYLCASSPGTSGGAETQYFGPGTRLLVL.

This clone was counted a single time. The chain has TRBV5-1 and TRBJ2-7; 7 bases align to TRBD1. Germline assignment: CDR1 SGHRS and CDR2 YFSETQ. V dropped 0 bases and J dropped 6; count of bases not matched to a gene: 6. This CDR3 is 14 amino acids long. The CDR3 protein is CASSLGDSGIEQYF. CDR3 bases: TGCGCCAGCAGCTTGGGGGACAGTGGCATCGAGCAGTACTTC.

The chain recombines TRBV27 with TRBJ1-6; D not certain. CDR1 is MNHEY and CDR2 is SMNVEV in the germline V gene (reference sequence). The CDR3 has 14 amino acids. Trimming removed 6 bases at V and 9 bases at J, with 15 bases between. The CDR3 here is CASSPRAGSSPLHF. The DNA for the CDR3 is TGTGCCAGCAGCCCACGGGCGGGGAGTTCACCCCTCCACTTT.

This clone was counted a few times. The J gene is TRBJ1-2, the V gene TRBV3-1 (or the pseudogene TRBV3-2), with D possibly TRBD1 on 6 matching bases. V was cut by 1 base and J by 3 bases, with 12 bases left in between. This CDR3 region has 15 residues. Germline loops: CDR1 LGHDT, CDR2 YNNKEL (reference sequence). CDR3: CASSQVGGGYYGYTF. CDR3 sequence (DNA): TGTGCCAGCAGCCAAGTAGGGGGGGGCTACTATGGCTACACCTTC.

This sequence joins TRBV29-1 and TRBJ1-2, with 10 positions matching TRBD1. The junction had 4 bases not matched to a gene; V was cut back by 1 base and J by 2 bases. CDR3 length equals 15 residues. Looked up from germline, CDR1 is SQVTM and CDR2 is ANQGSEA. The CDR3 reads CSVEARTGGNYGYTF. The CDR3 DNA reads TGCAGCGTTGAAGCCAGGACAGGGGGAAACTATGGCTACACCTTC.

This chain connects TRBV4-1 to TRBJ1-2; no reliable D call. Trimming left V 0 bases short and J 6 bases short, with 8 bases between. The CDR3 covers 13 residues. Germline loops: CDR1 MGHRA, CDR2 YSYEKL. CDR3 sequence (DNA): TGCGCCAGCAGCCAAGAATTGCTAAATGGCTACACCTTC. It codes for CASSQELLNGYTF.

J is TRBJ2-6 and V is TRBV30, with a tentative D call TRBD2 (5 bases). Germline CDR1 GTSNPN, CDR2 SVGIG (reference sequence). With 1 base removed from V and 1 base from J, the gap between germline ends came to 17 bases. The length of the CDR3 is 18 residues. CDR3 sequence: CAWSEGLPSESGANVLTF. As DNA, the CDR3 is TGTGCCTGGAGTGAAGGACTTCCAAGTGAATCTGGGGCCAACGTCCTGACTTTC.

This chain uses TRBV18 with TRBJ1-6, with a weak D call TRBD1 (5 bases). The CDR3 runs 14 residues. V dropped 6 bases and J dropped 6 bases, with 12 bases sitting between them. The V gene's germline CDR1 is KGHSH and CDR2 LQKENI. In DNA, the CDR3 is TGTGCCAGCTCCCCGGACACTTCTAATTCACCCCTCCACTTT. This sequence encodes CASSPDTSNSPLHF.

The chain is built from TRBV29-1 and TRBJ1-1; possible D gene TRBD1, 5 bases. The V gene lost 6 bases and the J gene lost 5 bases, with 16 bases spanning the gap. The CDR3 length is 13 residues. Per the germline V gene, CDR1 is SQVTM and CDR2 is ANQGSEA. DNA of the CDR3: TGCAGCGTCGGAGGGGCTAAGGGGACTGAAGCTTTCTTT. This gives the protein CSVGGAKGTEAFF.

V usage is TRBV10-3 and J usage is TRBJ1-3; no definite D call. Per germline, CDR1 ENHRY and CDR2 SYGVKD. The CDR3 is 15 amino acids. The V end lost 6 bases, the J end lost 0 bases, and 12 bases lay between the germline ends. The CDR3 loop reads CAIRGVPSSGNTIYF. The CDR3 DNA reads TGTGCCATCAGAGGAGTCCCAAGCTCTGGAAACACCATATATTTT.

V gene TRBV28 combines with J gene TRBJ1-3; TRBD1 is a possible D gene (5 bases). Germline CDR1 reads MDHEN; CDR2 reads SYDVKM. The V end lost 5 bases, the J end lost 4 bases, and 15 bases lay between the germline ends. This CDR3 is 15 amino acids long. The CDR3 spells CASSPPNRLGNTIYF. The CDR3 DNA reads TGTGCCAGCAGTCCCCCCAACAGGTTGGGAAACACCATATATTTT.

This rearrangement joins TRBV5-4 to TRBJ2-5, with 10 nucleotides matching TRBD2. The length of the CDR3 is 16 residues. Trimming at V came to 4 bases and at J to 3 bases, leaving 9 bases not matched to a gene. Per the germline V gene, CDR1 is SGHNT and CDR2 is YYREEE (reference sequence). As DNA, the CDR3 is TGTGCCAGCAGCCCCAGGACTAGCGGCAACAAAGAGACCCAGTACTTC. Its translation: CASSPRTSGNKETQYF.